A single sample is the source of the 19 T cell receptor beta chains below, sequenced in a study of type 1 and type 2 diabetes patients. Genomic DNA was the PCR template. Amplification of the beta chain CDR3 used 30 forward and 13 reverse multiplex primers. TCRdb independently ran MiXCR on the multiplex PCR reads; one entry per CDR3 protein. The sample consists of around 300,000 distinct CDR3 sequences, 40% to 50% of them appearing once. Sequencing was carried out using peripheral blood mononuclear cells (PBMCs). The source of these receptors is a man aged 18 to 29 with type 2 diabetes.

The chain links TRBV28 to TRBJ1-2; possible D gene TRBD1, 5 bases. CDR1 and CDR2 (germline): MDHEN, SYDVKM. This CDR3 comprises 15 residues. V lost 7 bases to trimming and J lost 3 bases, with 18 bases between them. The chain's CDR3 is CASIRIGEGYYGYTF. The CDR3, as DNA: TGTGCCAGCATCCGTATAGGGGAGGGGTACTATGGCTACACCTTC.

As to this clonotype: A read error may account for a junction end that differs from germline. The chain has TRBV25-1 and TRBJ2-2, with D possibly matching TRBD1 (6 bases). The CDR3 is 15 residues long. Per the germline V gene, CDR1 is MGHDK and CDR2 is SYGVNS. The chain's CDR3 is CAISDPQGKTGELFF. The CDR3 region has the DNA TGTGCCATCAGTGATCCCCAGGGGAAGACCGGGGAGCTGTTTTTT.

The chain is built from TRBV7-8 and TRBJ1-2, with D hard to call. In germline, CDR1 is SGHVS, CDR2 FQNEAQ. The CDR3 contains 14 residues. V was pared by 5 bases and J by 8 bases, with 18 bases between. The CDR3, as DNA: TGTGCCAGCAGCCTACCAGGAGGGATTGGAGGCTACACCTTC. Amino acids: CASSLPGGIGGYTF. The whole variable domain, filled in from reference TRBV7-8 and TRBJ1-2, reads GAGVSQSPRYKVAKRGQDVALRCDPISGHVSLFWYQQALGQGPEFLTYFQNEAQLDKSGLPSDRFFAERPEGSVSTLKIQRTQQEDSAVYLCASSLPGGIGGYTFGSGTRLTVV.

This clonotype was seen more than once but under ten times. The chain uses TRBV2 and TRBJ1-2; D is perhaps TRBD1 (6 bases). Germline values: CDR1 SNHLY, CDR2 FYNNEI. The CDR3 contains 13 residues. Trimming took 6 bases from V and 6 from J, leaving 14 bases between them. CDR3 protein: CASRRGGLDGYTF. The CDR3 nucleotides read TGTGCCAGCAGAAGGGGGGGACTAGATGGCTACACCTTC. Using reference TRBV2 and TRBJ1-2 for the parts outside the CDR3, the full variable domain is EPEVTQTPSHQVTQMGQEVILRCVPISNHLYFYWYRQILGQKVEFLVSFYNNEISEKSEIFDDQFSVERPDGSNFTLKIRSTKLEDSAMYFCASRRGGLDGYTFGSGTRLTVV.

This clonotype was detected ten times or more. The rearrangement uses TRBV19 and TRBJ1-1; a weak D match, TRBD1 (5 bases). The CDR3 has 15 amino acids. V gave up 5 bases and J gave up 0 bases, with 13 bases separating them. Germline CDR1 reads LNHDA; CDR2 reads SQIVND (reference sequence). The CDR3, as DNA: TGTGCCAGTAGTGCATGGGGCAGATTGAACACTGAAGCTTTCTTT. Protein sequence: CASSAWGRLNTEAFF. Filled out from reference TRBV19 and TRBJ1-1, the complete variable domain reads DGGITQSPKYLFRKEGQNVTLSCEQNLNHDAMYWYRQDPGQGLRLIYYSQIVNDFQKGDIAEGYSVSREKKESFPLTVTSAQKNPTAFYLCASSAWGRLNTEAFFGQGTRLTVV.

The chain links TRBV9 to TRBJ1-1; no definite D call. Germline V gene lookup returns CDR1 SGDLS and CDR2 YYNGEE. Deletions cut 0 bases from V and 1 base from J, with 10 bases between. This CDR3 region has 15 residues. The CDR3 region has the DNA TGTGCCAGCAGCGTAGAGGCAGCCCAGAACACTGAAGCTTTCTTT. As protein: CASSVEAAQNTEAFF. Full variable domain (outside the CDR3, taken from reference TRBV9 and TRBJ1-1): DSGVTQTPKHLITATGQRVTLRCSPRSGDLSVYWYQQSLDQGLQFLIQYYNGEERAKGNILERFSAQQFPDLHSELNLSSLELGDSALYFCASSVEAAQNTEAFFGQGTRLTVV.

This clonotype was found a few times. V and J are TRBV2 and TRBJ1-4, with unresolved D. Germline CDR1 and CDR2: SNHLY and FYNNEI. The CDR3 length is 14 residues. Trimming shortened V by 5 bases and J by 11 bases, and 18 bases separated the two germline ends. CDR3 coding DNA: TGTGCCAGCAGTCCAGAGCTCTGGGGTGACAAACTGTTTTTT. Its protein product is CASSPELWGDKLFF.

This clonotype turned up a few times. DNA of the CDR3: TGTGCCAGCAGCTCGGGACTACTTATAGGGGAGCTGTTTTTT. Amino acids: CASSSGLLIGELFF. V usage is TRBV6-5 and J usage is TRBJ2-2; TRBD2 aligns across 7 bases. The length of the CDR3 is 14 residues. V gave up 6 bases and J gave up 8 bases; unmatched junction bases: 9. Germline assignment: CDR1 MNHEY and CDR2 SVGAGI.

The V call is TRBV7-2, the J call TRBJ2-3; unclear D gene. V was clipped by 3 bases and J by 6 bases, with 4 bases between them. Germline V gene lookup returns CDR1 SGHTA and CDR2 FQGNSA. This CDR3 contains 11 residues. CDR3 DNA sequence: TGTGCCAGCAGCTTTAAGGATACGCAGTATTTT. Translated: CASSFKDTQYF.

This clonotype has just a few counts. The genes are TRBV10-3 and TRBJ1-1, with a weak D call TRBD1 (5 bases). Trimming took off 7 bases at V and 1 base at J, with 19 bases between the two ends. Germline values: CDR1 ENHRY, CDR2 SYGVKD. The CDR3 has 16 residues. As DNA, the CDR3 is TGTGCCATCACCAGTTTTGGACGGGGGGAGAACACTGAAGCTTTCTTT. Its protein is CAITSFGRGENTEAFF.

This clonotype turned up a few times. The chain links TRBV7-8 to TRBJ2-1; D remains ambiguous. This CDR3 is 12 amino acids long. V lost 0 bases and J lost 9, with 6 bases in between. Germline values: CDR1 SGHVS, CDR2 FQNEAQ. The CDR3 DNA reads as TGTGCCAGCAGCTTAGCCTCCATTGAGCAGTTCTTC. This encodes CASSLASIEQFF.

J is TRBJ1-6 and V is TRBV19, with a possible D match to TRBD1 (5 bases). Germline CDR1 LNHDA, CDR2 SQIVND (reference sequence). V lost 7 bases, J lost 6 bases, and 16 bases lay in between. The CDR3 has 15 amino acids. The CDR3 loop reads CASTDTGSTNSPLHF. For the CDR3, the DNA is TGTGCCAGTACGGACACCGGGTCTACTAATTCACCCCTCCACTTT.

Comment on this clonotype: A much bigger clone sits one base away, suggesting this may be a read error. CDR3 loop: CATSGDRGQGSPLHF. CDR3 in DNA: TGTGCCACCAGCGGGGACAGGGGGCAAGGTTCACCCCTCCACTTT. The chain uses TRBV15 and TRBJ1-6; TRBD1 matches at 12 bases. Germline V gene sequence: CDR1 LNHNV, CDR2 YYDKDF (reference sequence). V dropped 5 bases and J dropped 9; count of bases not matched to a gene: 5. This CDR3 comprises 15 residues.

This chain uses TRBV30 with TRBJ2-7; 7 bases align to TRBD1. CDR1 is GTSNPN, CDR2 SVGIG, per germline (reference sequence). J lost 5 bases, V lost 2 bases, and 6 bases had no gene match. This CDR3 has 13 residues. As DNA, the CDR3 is TGTGCCTGGAGTTACAGGGGCTTCGACGAGCAGTACTTC. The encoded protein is CAWSYRGFDEQYF.

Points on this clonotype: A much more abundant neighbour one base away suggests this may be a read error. CDR3 sequence reads: CATSRVGENLFF. For the CDR3, the DNA is TGTGCCACCAGCAGAGTGGGTGAAAACCTGTTTTTT. The chain recombines TRBV15 with TRBJ1-4; D is ambiguous. The germline gives CDR1 LNHNV, CDR2 YYDKDF (reference sequence). The CDR3 consists of 12 residues.

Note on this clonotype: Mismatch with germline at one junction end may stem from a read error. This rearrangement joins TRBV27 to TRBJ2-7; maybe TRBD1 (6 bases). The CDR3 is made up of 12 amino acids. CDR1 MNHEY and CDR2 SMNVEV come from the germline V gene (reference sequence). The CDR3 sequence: CATSAGGAEQYF. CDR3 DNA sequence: TGTGCCACCAGTGCTGGGGGCGCCGAGCAGTACTTC.

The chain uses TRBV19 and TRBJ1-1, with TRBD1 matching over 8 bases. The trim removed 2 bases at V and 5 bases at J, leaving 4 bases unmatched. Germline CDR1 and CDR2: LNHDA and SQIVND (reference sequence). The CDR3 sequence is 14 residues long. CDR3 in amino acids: CASSIRQGHTEAFF. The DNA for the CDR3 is TGTGCCAGTAGTATAAGACAGGGGCATACTGAAGCTTTCTTT.

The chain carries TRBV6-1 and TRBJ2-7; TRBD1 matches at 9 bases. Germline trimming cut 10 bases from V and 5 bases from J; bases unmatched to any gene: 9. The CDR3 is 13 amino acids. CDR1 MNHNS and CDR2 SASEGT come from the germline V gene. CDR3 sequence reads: CATRKQGANEQYF. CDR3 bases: TGTGCCACCAGAAAACAGGGGGCGAACGAGCAGTACTTC.

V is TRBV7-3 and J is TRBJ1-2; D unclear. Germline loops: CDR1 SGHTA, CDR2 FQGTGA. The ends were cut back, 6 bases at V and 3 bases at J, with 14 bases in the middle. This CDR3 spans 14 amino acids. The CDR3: CASSEASQDYGYTF. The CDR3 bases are TGTGCCAGCAGTGAAGCCAGCCAGGACTATGGCTACACCTTC.